The clone carrying this T cell receptor (beta chain) appeared a single time. Its antigen is not known. The assay was immunoSEQ multiplex PCR, and TCRdb's table has in-frame clones only and misses some. Here the sample spans approximately 60,000 clones, roughly 81% being singletons. This sample stems from a study of memory CD4+ T cells and cytomegalovirus serostatus. Background on the study: Donors were healthy Belgian adults, 10 or so CMV seropositive and 20 to 30 seronegative. Overall study findings and caveats: About 40% of the roughly 160 known CMV-associated TCRbeta sequences appeared in CD4+ memory.

The sort gate was single viable CD3+CD4+CD8-CD45RO+ cells for memory CD4+ T cells. Serostatus was set by detecting CMV pp150, pp28, p38, p52 IgG. After thawing, CD4+ T cells were positively selected. Trimming left V 5 bases short and J 1 base short, with 18 bases between. Looked up from germline, CDR1 is SGHAT and CDR2 is FQNNGV. This CDR3 spans 16 amino acids. The clonotype was recovered from an adult in good health and CMV-seronegative. Specimen: memory CD4+ T cells from blood. This rearrangement joins TRBV11-2 to TRBJ2-7; D call uncertain. The DNA for the CDR3 is TGTGCCAGCAGCCCTGTAGGCCGGAGAGATTCCTACGAGCAGTACTTC. Translated: CASSPVGRRDSYEQYF. Drawing the rest from reference TRBV11-2 and TRBJ2-7, the complete variable domain is EAGVAQSPRYKIIEKRQSVAFWCNPISGHATLYWYQQILGQGPKLLIQFQNNGVVDDSQLPKDRFSAERLKGVDSTLKIQPAKLEDSAVYLCASSPVGRRDSYEQYFGPGTRLTVT.